The present TCR beta chain was sequenced within a study of shared clonotypes between healthy human individuals. The study ran the assay at deep level. Using immunoSEQ multiplex PCR, the repertoire was profiled, and TCRdb retains in-frame clones only, with some absent. The table records about 480,000 clones, around 74% of them present only once. General study points: Represented diversity, genetic and exposure-history alike, was limited by few donors. Sampling used blood alone; tissue repertoires probably differ. Clonotype sharing levels among donors were expected to vary with sequencing depth.

The V and J ends lost 5 bases and 10 bases respectively, with 20 bases between them. Germline CDR1 is MNHEY and CDR2 is SVGAGI. The CDR3 runs 14 residues. A note on this clone: Its antigen remains unknown.

Sequencing was carried out using PBMCs. This receptor was obtained from a woman between 40 and 50 years old in good health. Some clones in this sample may be carry-over from other donors' samples. V gene TRBV6-5 combines with J gene TRBJ1-1; D not certain. The CDR3: CASSIRGASRRAFF. CDR3 nucleotide sequence: TGTGCCAGCAGTATTCGGGGAGCTAGCCGCCGAGCTTTCTTT.